A few counts support the clone carrying this T cell receptor (beta chain). 5'RACE template switching added a universal primer site and UMIs to TCR cDNA. Each CDR3 protein gets one entry after TCRdb re-called the 5' RACE reads with MiXCR. The sample holds approximately 90,000 distinct CDR3 sequences, 13% seen once. V dropped 5 bases and J dropped 4 bases, with 18 bases sitting between them. This CDR3 has 15 amino acids. Germline V gives CDR1 SGHRS, CDR2 YFSETQ. This sample was included in a study of T cells after yellow fever vaccination. The wider study: SMART-Seq v4 Ultra Low Input handled preparation of low-cell-number fractions.

Study-level findings and limits: A large majority of primary-vaccination clones showed up again after the booster (about 96% CD4, roughly 88% CD8). Abundant clonotypes (contaminants from the bulk population) could be present in FACS-sorted repertoires.

The sequence was obtained from a man younger than 35 who received the YFV17D yellow fever vaccine. The gene calls are TRBV5-1 and TRBJ1-1, with D hard to call. The specimen was CD8+ T cells not binding an NS4B(214-222) dextramer, sorted from PBMCs, collected roughly 20 days after the first yellow fever vaccination. The DNA of the CDR3 is TGCGCCAGCAGGGGAAACGAAAGAGCCGGCACTGAAGCTTTCTTT. As protein: CASRGNERAGTEAFF.